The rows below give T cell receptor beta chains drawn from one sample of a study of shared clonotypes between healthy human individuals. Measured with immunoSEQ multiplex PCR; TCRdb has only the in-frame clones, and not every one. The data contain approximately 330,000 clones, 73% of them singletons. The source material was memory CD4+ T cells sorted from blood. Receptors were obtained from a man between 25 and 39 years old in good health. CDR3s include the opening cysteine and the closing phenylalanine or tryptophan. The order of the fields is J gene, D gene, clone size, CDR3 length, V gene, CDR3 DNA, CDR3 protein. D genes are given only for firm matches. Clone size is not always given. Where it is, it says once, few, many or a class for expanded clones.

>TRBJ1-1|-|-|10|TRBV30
TGTGCCTGGAGTAAAATTGAAGCTTTCTTT
CAWSKIEAFF
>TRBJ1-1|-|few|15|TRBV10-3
TGTGCCATCAGCCCGGGCCAGTGGAGAGACACTGAAGCTTTCTTT
CAISPGQWRDTEAFF
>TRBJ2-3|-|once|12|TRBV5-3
TGTGCCAGAAGCTTGTGGGGGAATACGCAGTATTTT
CARSLWGNTQYF
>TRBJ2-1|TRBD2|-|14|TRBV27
TGTGCCAGCAGCCTACTAGCGGGAGCGGGTGAGCAGTTCTTC
CASSLLAGAGEQFF
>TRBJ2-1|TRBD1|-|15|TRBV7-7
TGTGCTAGCAGCTTTGGGACAGGGAAGATCAATGAGCAGTTCTTC
CASSFGTGKINEQFF
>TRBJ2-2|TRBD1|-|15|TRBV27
TGTGCCAGCAGTTTAGACAGGGCCAACACCGGGGAGCTGTTTTTT
CASSLDRANTGELFF
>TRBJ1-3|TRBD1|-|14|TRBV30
TGTGCCTGGGGCATCGGGACAGTGGGAAACACCATATATTTT
CAWGIGTVGNTIYF
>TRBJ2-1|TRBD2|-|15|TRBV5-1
TGCGCCAGCAGCGAGGGACTAGACTCCTACAATGAGCAGTTCTTC
CASSEGLDSYNEQFF
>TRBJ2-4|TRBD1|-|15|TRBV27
TGTGCCAGCAGCCTACGACAGGGAATAAAAAACATTCAGTACTTC
CASSLRQGIKNIQYF
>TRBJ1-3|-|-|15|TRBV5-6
TGTGCCAGCAGCTTGGATTACAGCTCTGGAAACACCATATATTTT
CASSLDYSSGNTIYF
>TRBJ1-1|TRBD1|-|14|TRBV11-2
TGTGCCAGCAGCCTCGGGACAGCTTACACTGAAGCTTTCTTT
CASSLGTAYTEAFF
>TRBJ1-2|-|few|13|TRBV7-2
TGTGCCAGCAGCTTGGGGTCGGGACGTGGCTACACCTTC
CASSLGSGRGYTF
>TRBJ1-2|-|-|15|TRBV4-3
TGCGCCAGCAGCCAAGATCACGCGGGGATGGTTGGCTACACCTTC
CASSQDHAGMVGYTF
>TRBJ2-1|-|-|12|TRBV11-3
TGTGCCAGCAGCTTAGACACAAATGAGCAGTTCTTC
CASSLDTNEQFF
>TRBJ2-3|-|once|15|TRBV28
TGTGCCAGCAGTTTAATCGTCCCGGGGGCAGATACGCAGTATTTT
CASSLIVPGADTQYF
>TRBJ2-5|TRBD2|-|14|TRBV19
TGTGCCAGTAAGTCTAGCGGGAGGAGTGAGACCCAGTACTTC
CASKSSGRSETQYF
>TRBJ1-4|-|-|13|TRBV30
TGTGCCTGGAGTAGCAGGAGGACTGAAAAACTGTTTTTT
CAWSSRRTEKLFF
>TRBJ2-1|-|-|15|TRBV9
TGTGCCAGCAGCGGTCTAGGGAGCTCCTACAATGAGCAGTTCTTC
CASSGLGSSYNEQFF
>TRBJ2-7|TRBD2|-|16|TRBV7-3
TGTGCCAGCAGCAAGGGACTAGCGGGAGGGTTCCACGAGCAGTACTTC
CASSKGLAGGFHEQYF
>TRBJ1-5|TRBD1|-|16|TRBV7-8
TGTGCCAGCAGCTTAACAGGGGGCAATGGCAATCAGCCCCAGCATTTT
CASSLTGGNGNQPQHF
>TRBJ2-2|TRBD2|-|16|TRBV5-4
TGTGCCAGCAGCCTTACTAGCGGGTTGAACACCGGGGAGCTGTTTTTT
CASSLTSGLNTGELFF
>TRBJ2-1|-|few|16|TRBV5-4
TGTGCCAGCAGCTTGGGAAGGCGGGACTTATACAATGAGCAGTTCTTC
CASSLGRRDLYNEQFF
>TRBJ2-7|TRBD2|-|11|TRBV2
TGTGCCAGCAGTCGGGAGGCCGAGCAGTACTTC
CASSREAEQYF
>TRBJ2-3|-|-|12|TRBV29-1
TGCAGCGTTGGGGCAGGCACAGATACGCAGTATTTT
CSVGAGTDTQYF
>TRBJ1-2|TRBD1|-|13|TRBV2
TGTGCCAGCAGAGACGACAGGGGGGATGGCTACACCTTC
CASRDDRGDGYTF
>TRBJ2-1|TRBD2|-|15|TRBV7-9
TGTGCCAGCAGCTTAGGGCTAGCGGGGGTGATTGAGCAGTTCTTC
CASSLGLAGVIEQFF
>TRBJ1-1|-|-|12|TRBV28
TGTGCCAGCACGACAACCAACACTGAAGCTTTCTTT
CASTTTNTEAFF
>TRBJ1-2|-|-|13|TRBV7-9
TGTGCCAGCAGCCCTGACGCGTCCTATGGCTACACCTTC
CASSPDASYGYTF
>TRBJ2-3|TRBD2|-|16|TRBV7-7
TGTGCCAGCAGCCTAGGACTAGCGGGAAGCACAGATACGCAGTATTTT
CASSLGLAGSTDTQYF
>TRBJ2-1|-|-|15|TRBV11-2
TGTGCCAGCAGCATAGGGGGGTCGGGAGTTAGTGAGCAGTTCTTC
CASSIGGSGVSEQFF
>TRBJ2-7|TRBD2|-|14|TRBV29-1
TGCAGCGTTGGGGGGGGAACCGAGGGTTACGAGCAGTACTTC
CSVGGGTEGYEQYF
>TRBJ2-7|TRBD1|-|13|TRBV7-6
TGTGCCAGCAGGTTACAGGGGGTAGGCGAGCAGTACTTC
CASRLQGVGEQYF
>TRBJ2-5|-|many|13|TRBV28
TGTGCCAGCAGTCCAGGGACCAGCGAGACCCAGTACTTC
CASSPGTSETQYF
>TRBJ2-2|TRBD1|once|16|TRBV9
TGTGCCAGCAGCGTAGTTGGCAGGGGGCAGGGCGGGGAGCTGTTTTTT
CASSVVGRGQGGELFF
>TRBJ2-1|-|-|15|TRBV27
TGTGCCAGCAGTTTCCGGGGACCGGGGTACAATGAGCAGTTCTTC
CASSFRGPGYNEQFF
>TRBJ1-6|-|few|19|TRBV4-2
TGTGCCAGCAGCCAAGACCCGCCAGGCCAGAGCTCCTATAATTCACCCCTCCACTTT
CASSQDPPGQSSYNSPLHF
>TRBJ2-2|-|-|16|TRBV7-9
TGTGCCAGCAGCTTAGAGGTTAGGGGACCCACCGGGGAGCTGTTTTTT
CASSLEVRGPTGELFF
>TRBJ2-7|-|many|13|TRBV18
TGTGCCAGCTCACCCACGGCAGACTACGAGCAGTACTTC
CASSPTADYEQYF
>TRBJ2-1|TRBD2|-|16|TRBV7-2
TGTGCCAGCAGCTTAACAGGGACTAGCGGGCGTCGTGAGCAGTTCTTC
CASSLTGTSGRREQFF
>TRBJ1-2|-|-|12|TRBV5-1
TGCGCCAGCAGCGAGGTAAACTATGGCTACACCTTC
CASSEVNYGYTF
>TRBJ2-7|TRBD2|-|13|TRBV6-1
TGTGCCGTGGCAGCGGGGGCCGGTTACGAGCAGTACTTC
CAVAAGAGYEQYF
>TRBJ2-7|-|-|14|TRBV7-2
TGTGCCAGCAGCTTAACGGGAGCGGGTTACGAGCAGTACTTC
CASSLTGAGYEQYF
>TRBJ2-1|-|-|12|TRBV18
TGTGCCAGCTCACCCGACTACAATGAGCAGTTCTTC
CASSPDYNEQFF
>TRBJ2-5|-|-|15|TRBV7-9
TGTGCCAGCAGCTTAGAAGGTCTAGCACAAGAGACCCAGTACTTC
CASSLEGLAQETQYF
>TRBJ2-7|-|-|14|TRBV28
TGTGCCAGCAGTTCCCCCAATTCAGCCTACGAGCAGTACTTC
CASSSPNSAYEQYF
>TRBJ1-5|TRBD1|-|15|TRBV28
TGTGCCAGCAGCCCATCGGACAGGGATTATCAGCCCCAGCATTTT
CASSPSDRDYQPQHF
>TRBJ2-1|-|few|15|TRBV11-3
TGTGCCAGCAGCTTAGTCCTAGCCGGAATGAATGAGCAGTTCTTC
CASSLVLAGMNEQFF